The 11 T cell receptor beta chains reported below all come from one sample, sequenced in a study of blood T cells in healthy people across ages. Primers used in a second PCR of about 6 to 12 cycles were a sample-barcoded 5' primer and a J-beta primer mix. TCRdb processed the 5' RACE reads anew with MiXCR; each CDR3 protein has one entry. The sample contains hundreds of thousands of distinct CDR3 sequences, around half of which appear only once. Source material: blood. The source of these receptors is a man older than 75 in good health.

V and J are TRBV7-9 and TRBJ2-1, with D possibly being TRBD1 (6 bases). Germline V lookup: CDR1 SEHNR, CDR2 FQNEAQ (reference sequence). Deletions cut 3 bases from V and 1 base from J, with 10 bases between. This CDR3 comprises 15 residues. The CDR3 nucleotides are TGTGCCAGCAGCTTTAAGGGGGTTTCCTACAATGAGCAGTTCTTC. It encodes CASSFKGVSYNEQFF.

The CDR3 coding sequence is TGTGCCAGCAGTGTGATGCGGGTGTCAGATACGCAGTATTTT. This codes for CASSVMRVSDTQYF. The chain has TRBV2 and TRBJ2-3; possible D gene TRBD2, 5 bases. The CDR3 extends over 14 amino acids. From germline, CDR1 is SNHLY and CDR2 FYNNEI. Trimming left V 4 bases short and J 4 bases short, with 12 bases between.

The rearrangement links TRBV12-3 or TRBV12-4 to TRBJ2-3, with 14 bases aligning to TRBD2. The trim removed 4 bases at V and 4 bases at J, leaving 7 bases unmatched. The CDR3 covers 17 residues. DNA for the CDR3: TGTGCCAGCAGTTCACGACTAGCGGGAGGGCCCGCAGATACGCAGTATTTT. Encoded protein: CASSSRLAGGPADTQYF.

Concerning this clonotype: This may stem from a read error, because a much larger clone lies one nucleotide away. J is TRBJ1-5 and V is TRBV4-2, with a weak D call TRBD1 (6 bases). This CDR3 is 18 amino acids long. Germline loops: CDR1 LGHNA, CDR2 YNFKEQ. With 2 bases removed from V and 1 base from J, the gap between germline ends came to 18 bases. The chain's CDR3 is CASSQLPGERGSNQPQHF. DNA of the CDR3: TGTGCCAGCAGCCAATTACCAGGGGAGCGGGGGAGCAATCAGCCCCAGCATTTT.

Details on this clonotype: At one end the junction does not follow the germline gene, possibly because of a read error. The rearrangement links TRBV29-1 to TRBJ1-1; TRBD1 is a possible D gene (5 bases). The CDR3 is 13 residues long. In germline, CDR1 is SQVTM, CDR2 ANQGSEA. CDR3 sequence: CGVAGTPNTEAFF. DNA of the CDR3: TGCGGCGTTGCCGGGACGCCGAACACTGAAGCTTTCTTT.

The rearrangement links TRBV12-3 or TRBV12-4 to TRBJ2-3, with D perhaps matching TRBD1 (5 bases). The CDR3 contains 15 residues. Trimming stripped 5 bases from V and 2 bases from J, with 14 bases between. CDR3: CASSLDKLTTDTQYF. The CDR3 bases are TGTGCCAGCAGTCTGGACAAGTTGACCACAGATACGCAGTATTTT.

This clonotype has ten or more counts. A much larger clone lies one base from this, so it may be a read error. The chain employs TRBV28 and TRBJ2-5; no clear D gene. With 8 bases removed from V and 1 base from J, the gap between germline ends came to 11 bases. In germline, CDR1 is MDHEN, CDR2 SYDVKM. The CDR3 is 13 residues long. The CDR3 DNA reads as TGTGCCAGCCGTGGGCAGTCCCAAGAGACCCAGTACTTC. This encodes CASRGQSQETQYF.

The rearrangement uses TRBV15 and TRBJ2-7, with D maybe TRBD2 (5 bases). V was shortened by 8 bases and J by 6 bases, with 14 bases between the two germline ends. The CDR3 runs to 12 residues. Germline V lookup: CDR1 LNHNV, CDR2 YYDKDF (reference sequence). The CDR3 loop reads CATSFGGSEQYF. The CDR3 DNA reads as TGTGCCACCTCCTTTGGAGGATCCGAGCAGTACTTC.

Concerning this clonotype itself: Relative to the germline gene, one junction end is altered; a read error may explain this. The chain combines TRBV7-2 with TRBJ2-1; possibly TRBD1 for D (6 bases). CDR1 and CDR2 (germline): SGHTA, FQGNSA. The CDR3 has 15 amino acids. The CDR3 nucleotides are TGTGCCAGCAGCGCATCACAGGGATTCTACAATAAGCAGTTCTTC. Translation: CASSASQGFYNKQFF.

This chain links TRBV7-2 with TRBJ1-4, with D unclear. V lost 4 bases to trimming and J lost 0 bases, with 6 bases between them. This CDR3 is built from 14 residues. Germline assignment: CDR1 SGHTA and CDR2 FQGNSA. The CDR3 here is CASSYRATNEKLFF. In DNA, the CDR3 is TGTGCCAGCAGCTACAGAGCAACTAATGAAAAACTGTTTTTT.

The rearrangement uses TRBV21-1 and TRBJ2-1; the table's D call, TRBD2, has no DNA check behind it. TRBV21-1 is designated a pseudogene. The CDR3 runs 18 residues. The CDR3 sequence is CASSKPGLAGRWGATQFF. CDR3 nucleotide sequence: TGTGCCAGCAGCAAGCCCGGACTAGCGGGACGATGGGGAGCGACCCAGTTCTTC.